This T cell receptor (beta chain) was profiled in a study of blood T cell repertoires in COVID-19 (dated by TCRdb to 2019 to 2021). About the study as a whole: The collaborator samples originated in the United States, Italy and Spain and spanned the acute and convalescent phases of COVID-19. Subjects who had been exposed to COVID-19, were actively infected with it, or had recovered from it provided the deeply sampled blood TCRbeta repertoires that made up the dataset. The material from the prospective study consisted of cDNA or gDNA derived from T cells, B-cell-depleted T cells, or PBMCs. The repertoires were released in a freely available public database meant as a resource for research on the immune response to SARS-CoV-2. Samples came from the ongoing ImmuneRACE study (first 160 participants) plus 1,254 subjects from 6 global collaborators. Where available, HLA class I and class II types were obtained from metadata supplied by the sample provider rather than from assay-based typing. A de-identified subject ID, COVID-19 status, age in years and sex were almost always included in the sample metadata.

Collaborating institutions collected whole blood in K2EDTA tubes following their own protocols. For TCRbeta analysis, collaborator samples were shipped as frozen whole blood, as isolated PBMCs, or as DNA extracted from either sample type. TCRbeta CDR3 regions were amplified from genomic DNA by means of the immunoSEQ Assay, a bias-controlled multiplex PCR. Per the authors' processing: The number of nucleated cells in each sample was estimated by amplification of reference gene primers within the assay. To quantify the absolute abundance of each unique TCRbeta CDR3 rearrangement, sequence reads were collapsed and filtered. For each sample, productive Simpson clonality was calculated as the square root of Simpson's diversity index over productive rearrangements. In TCRdb, the immuneACCESS table is reduced to in-frame sequences with V and J assigned. These tables do not hold every clone; where another copy was compared, an unresolved V gene accounts for under half, and the others remain unexplained. The V and J calls and clone size come from that table; D and trimming were worked out from the DNA. The sample data list roughly 250,000 clones, and 75% to 85% of these were observed just once. 4.7% of the sample comes from the top ten.

Reading the germline V gene gives CDR1 MNHEY and CDR2 SVGEGT. V lost 0 bases and J lost 2 bases, and the count of bases not matched to a germline gene is 7. Measured from the cysteine to the phenylalanine, the CDR3 is 18 residues long. The sequence is cut down to CDR3 DNA, 54 bases in frame from base 1. What the research found in general, with its limitations: The quantity of clinical and demographic metadata differed by source and by participant and was supplied without curation.

This clone was found a few times. This receptor's antigen is unknown. No much larger clone is present one base from it, and per-base qualities are unavailable. The receptor chain draws on TRBV6-2 or TRBV6-3 and TRBJ2-3, and 11 bases in between align with TRBD2. The clonotype originates from a woman aged 70-85 years with acute or convalescent COVID-19. The source material was peripheral blood. The CDR3 protein is CASSYSTSGALNTDTQYF. The DNA sequence follows: TGTGCCAGCAGTTACTCGACTAGCGGGGCTCTTAACACAGATACGCAGTATTTT.